The 9 T cell receptor beta chains given below trace back to one sample, sequenced in a study of OX40 agonist ivuxolimab in advanced cancers. Library preparation used the immunoSEQ multiplex PCR assay. The immuneACCESS repertoire file appears here via TCRdb, limited to in-frame rearrangements. These files lack a portion of the clones; in checked studies, under half of the deficit traces to unresolved V genes, and the cause of the others is not known. This sample is represented by around 100,000 clones; 90% of them were singletons. The ten most abundant clones make up 0.31% of the sample. Specimen: CD4+ or CD8+ T cells sorted from blood, collected in a trial of the OX40 agonist ivuxolimab. The receptors stem from an adult with an advanced solid tumor such as melanoma, head and neck, liver or kidney cancer.

This sequence joins TRBV9 and TRBJ2-3, with D possibly TRBD2 on 5 matching bases. CDR3 size: 15 residues. Trimming left V 0 bases short and J 4 bases short, with 12 bases between. In germline, CDR1 is SGDLS, CDR2 YYNGEE. The CDR3, as DNA: TGTGCCAGCAGCGTAGCCGGTAGAGCGGCAGATACGCAGTATTTT. Translation gives CASSVAGRAADTQYF.

The chain has TRBV18 and TRBJ2-7; 8 bases agree with TRBD2. CDR3 length: 14 amino acids. Germline V CDR1 and CDR2: KGHSH, LQKENI. V shed 6 bases, J shed 3 bases, and the junction held 7 bases outside the gene matches. The CDR3 coding sequence is TGTGCCAGCTCTCTGGGGGGACTAGACTACGAGCAGTACTTC. Translating it yields CASSLGGLDYEQYF.

This sequence joins TRBV7-2 and TRBJ2-3; tentative D call: TRBD1 (6 bases). Per germline, CDR1 SGHTA and CDR2 FQGNSA. V shed 1 base and J shed 2 bases, with 7 bases lying between them. This CDR3 is built from 14 residues. The CDR3 region is CASSLGDNTDTQYF. The CDR3 DNA reads TGTGCCAGCAGCTTAGGGGACAACACAGATACGCAGTATTTT.

The chain combines TRBV28 with TRBJ2-3; D is perhaps TRBD2 (7 bases). Germline loops: CDR1 MDHEN, CDR2 SYDVKM. The CDR3 length is 16 residues. The V and J ends lost 4 bases and 0 bases respectively, with 14 bases between them. CDR3: CASSSPGGPSTDTQYF. The DNA of the CDR3 is TGTGCCAGCAGTTCGCCCGGGGGGCCAAGCACAGATACGCAGTATTTT.

The chain joins TRBV5-6 to TRBJ2-7, with D tentatively TRBD1 (5 bases). Germline-derived CDR1 and CDR2 are SGHDT and YYEEEE. Deletions cut 3 bases from V and 5 bases from J, with 18 bases between. CDR3 length: 15 residues. The CDR3 sequence is CASSSWTLPFHEQYF. The CDR3 DNA reads as TGTGCCAGCAGCTCGTGGACACTACCCTTCCACGAGCAGTACTTC.

This clone occurred once. V gene TRBV30 combines with J gene TRBJ1-1; D perhaps matches TRBD1 (5 bases). The V and J ends lost 2 bases and 2 bases respectively, with 9 bases between them. This CDR3 has 13 residues. Looked up from germline, CDR1 is GTSNPN and CDR2 is SVGIG (reference sequence). The DNA of the CDR3 is TGTGCCTGGAGTTCCGGACATAACACTGAAGCTTTCTTT. Its translation is CAWSSGHNTEAFF.

The J gene is TRBJ2-7, the V gene TRBV11-2, with 13 positions matching TRBD2. Germline V gene lookup returns CDR1 SGHAT and CDR2 FQNNGV. V shed 5 bases and J 6 bases; nucleotides not matched to a gene: 10. The CDR3 is 16 amino acids. The CDR3 DNA reads as TGTGCCAGCAGCGTGAGGCGACTAGCGGGAGGTCTCGAGCAGTACTTC. This translates into CASSVRRLAGGLEQYF.

This chain uses TRBV2 with TRBJ2-2; D unclear. The V end was cut by 4 bases, the J end by 4 bases, with 10 bases between. This CDR3 has 14 amino acids. In germline, CDR1 is SNHLY, CDR2 FYNNEI. CDR3 sequence: CASSVWPGTGELFF. CDR3 bases: TGTGCCAGCAGTGTGTGGCCCGGCACCGGGGAGCTGTTTTTT.

This clone was observed a single time. The V gene is TRBV18, the J gene TRBJ2-1; 11 positions agree with TRBD1. Trimming removed 5 bases from V and 4 bases from J; junction bases left unmatched: 4. This CDR3 spans 15 amino acids. Germline CDR1 KGHSH, CDR2 LQKENI. The CDR3 is CASSGQGAEYNEQFF. For the CDR3, the DNA is TGTGCCAGCTCAGGACAGGGGGCGGAATACAATGAGCAGTTCTTC.